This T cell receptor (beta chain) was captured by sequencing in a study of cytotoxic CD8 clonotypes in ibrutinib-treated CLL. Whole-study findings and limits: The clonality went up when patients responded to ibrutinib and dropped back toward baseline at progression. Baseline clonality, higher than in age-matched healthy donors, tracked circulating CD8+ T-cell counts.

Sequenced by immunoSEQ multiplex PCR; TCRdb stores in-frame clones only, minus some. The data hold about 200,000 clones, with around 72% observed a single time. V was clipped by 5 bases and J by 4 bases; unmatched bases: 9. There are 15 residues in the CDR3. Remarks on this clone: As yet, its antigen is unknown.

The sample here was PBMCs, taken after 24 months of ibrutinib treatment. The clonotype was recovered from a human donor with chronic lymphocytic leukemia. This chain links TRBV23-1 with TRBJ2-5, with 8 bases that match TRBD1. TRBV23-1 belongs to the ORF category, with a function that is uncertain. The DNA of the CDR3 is TGCGCCAGCAGTTCGGACAGGGCTTATGGAGAGACCCAGTACTTC. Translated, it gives CASSSDRAYGETQYF.